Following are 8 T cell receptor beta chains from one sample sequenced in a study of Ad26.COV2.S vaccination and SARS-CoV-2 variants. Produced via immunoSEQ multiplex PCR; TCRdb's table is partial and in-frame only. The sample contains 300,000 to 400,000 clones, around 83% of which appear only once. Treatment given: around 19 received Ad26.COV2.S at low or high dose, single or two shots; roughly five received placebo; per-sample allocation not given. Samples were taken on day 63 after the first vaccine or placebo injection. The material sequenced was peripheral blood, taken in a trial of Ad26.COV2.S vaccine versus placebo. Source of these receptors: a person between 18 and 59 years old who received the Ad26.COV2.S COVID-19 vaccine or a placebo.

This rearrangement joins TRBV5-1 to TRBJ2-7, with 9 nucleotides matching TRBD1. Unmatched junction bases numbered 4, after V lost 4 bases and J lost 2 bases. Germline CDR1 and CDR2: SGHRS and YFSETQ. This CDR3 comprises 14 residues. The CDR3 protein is CASSKTGGTYEQYF. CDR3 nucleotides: TGCGCCAGCAGCAAGACAGGGGGAACCTACGAGCAGTACTTC.

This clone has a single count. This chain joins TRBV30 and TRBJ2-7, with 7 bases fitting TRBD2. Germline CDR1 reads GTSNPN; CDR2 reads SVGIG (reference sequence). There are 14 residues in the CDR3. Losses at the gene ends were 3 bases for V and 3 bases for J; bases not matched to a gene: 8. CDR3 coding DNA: TGTGCCTGGAGGGGAGGGAATAGTCTCTACGAGCAGTACTTC. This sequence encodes CAWRGGNSLYEQYF.

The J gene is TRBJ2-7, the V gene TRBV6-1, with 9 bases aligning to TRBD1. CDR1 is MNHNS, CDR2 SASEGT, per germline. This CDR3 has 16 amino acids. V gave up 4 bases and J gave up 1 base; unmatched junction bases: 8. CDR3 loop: CASSGTRGQGSYEQYF. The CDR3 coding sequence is TGTGCCAGCAGTGGGACTCGGGGACAGGGTTCCTACGAGCAGTACTTC.

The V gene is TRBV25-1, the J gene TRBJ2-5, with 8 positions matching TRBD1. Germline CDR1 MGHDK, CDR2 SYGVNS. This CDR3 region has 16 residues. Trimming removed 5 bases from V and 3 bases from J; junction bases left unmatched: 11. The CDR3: CASSRSSWTGKETQYF. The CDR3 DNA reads TGTGCCAGCAGTCGATCTTCCTGGACAGGGAAAGAGACCCAGTACTTC.

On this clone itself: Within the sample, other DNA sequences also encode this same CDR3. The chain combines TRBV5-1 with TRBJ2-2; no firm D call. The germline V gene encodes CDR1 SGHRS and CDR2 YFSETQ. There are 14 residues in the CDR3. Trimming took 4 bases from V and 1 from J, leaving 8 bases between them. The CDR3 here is CASSLVMNTGELFF. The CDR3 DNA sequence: TGCGCCAGCAGCCTTGTTATGAACACCGGGGAGCTGTTTTTT.

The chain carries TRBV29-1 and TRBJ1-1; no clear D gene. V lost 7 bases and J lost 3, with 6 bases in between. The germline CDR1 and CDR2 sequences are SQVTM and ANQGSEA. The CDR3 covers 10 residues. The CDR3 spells CSGRDTEAFF. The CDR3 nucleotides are TGCAGCGGCAGAGACACTGAAGCTTTCTTT.

The CDR3 bases are TGTGCCGCTCGGACAGACGGAGTTAACTATGGCTACACCTTC. It specifies CAARTDGVNYGYTF. V gene TRBV28 combines with J gene TRBJ1-2; TRBD1 might be the D (6 bases). The CDR3 contains 14 residues. Germline-derived CDR1 and CDR2 are MDHEN and SYDVKM. The V end was cut by 11 bases, the J end by 1 base, with 17 bases between.

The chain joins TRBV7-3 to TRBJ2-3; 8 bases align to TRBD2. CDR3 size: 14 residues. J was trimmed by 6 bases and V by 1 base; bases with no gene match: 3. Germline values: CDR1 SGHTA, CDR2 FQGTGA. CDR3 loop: CASSLSPSGDTQYF. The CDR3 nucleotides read TGTGCCAGCAGCTTAAGCCCTAGCGGGGATACGCAGTATTTT.